The clone carrying this TCR beta chain turned up a few times. As yet, its antigen is unknown. CDR3 size: 16 residues. The V gene's germline CDR1 is SGHRS and CDR2 YFSETQ. Trimming removed 1 base from V and 8 bases from J, with 19 bases in between. This entry belongs to a study of T-cell memory formation after mild COVID-19. TCRdb ran MiXCR on the 5' RACE reads and lists one entry per CDR3 protein. The data hold 470,000 or so distinct CDR3 sequences, with 15% to 20% observed a single time. Overall study results and limits: Clones contracting over day 15 to 85 were CD4/CD8 balanced, with later expanders leaning CD4+. Pre-infection memory harbored some responding clones, suggesting cross-reactive memory joined.

Sequencing used PBMCs or a T cell subset sorted from them (not recorded which). The J gene is TRBJ2-1, the V gene TRBV5-1, with D possibly matching TRBD2 (5 bases). This receptor was taken from an adult woman who had mild COVID-19 (a few samples of this study predate the infection). Cell type and time point are not known. The CDR3 nucleotides are TGCGCCAGCAGCTTGCTTCCGTTAGAGGGAGAAGATGAGCAGTTCTTC. Translating gives CASSLLPLEGEDEQFF.